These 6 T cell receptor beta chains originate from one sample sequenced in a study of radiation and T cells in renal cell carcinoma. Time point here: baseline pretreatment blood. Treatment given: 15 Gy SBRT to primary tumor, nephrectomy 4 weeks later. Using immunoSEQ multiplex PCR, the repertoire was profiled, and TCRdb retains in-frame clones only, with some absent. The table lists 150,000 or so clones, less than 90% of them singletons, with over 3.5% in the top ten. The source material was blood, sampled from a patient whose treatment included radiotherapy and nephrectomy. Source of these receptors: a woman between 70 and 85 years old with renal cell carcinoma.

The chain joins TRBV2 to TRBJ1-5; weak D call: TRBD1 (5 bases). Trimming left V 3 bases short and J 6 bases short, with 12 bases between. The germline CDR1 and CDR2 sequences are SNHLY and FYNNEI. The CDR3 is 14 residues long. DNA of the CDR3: TGTGCCAGCAGTGAGGGACTTCTGGGTCAGCCCCAGCATTTT. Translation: CASSEGLLGQPQHF.

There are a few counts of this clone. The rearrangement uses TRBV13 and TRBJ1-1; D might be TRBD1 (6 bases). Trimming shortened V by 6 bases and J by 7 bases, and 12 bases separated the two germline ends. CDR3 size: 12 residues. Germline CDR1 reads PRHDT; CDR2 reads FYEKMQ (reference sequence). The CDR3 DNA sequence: TGTGCCAGCAGGGTCGGGACACGTGAAGCTTTCTTT. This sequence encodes CASRVGTREAFF. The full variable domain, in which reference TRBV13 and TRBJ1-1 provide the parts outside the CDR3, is AAGVIQSPRHLIKEKRETATLKCYPIPRHDTVYWYQQGPGQDPQFLISFYEKMQSDKGSIPDRFSAQQFSDYHSELNMSSLELGDSALYFCASRVGTREAFFGQGTRLTVV.

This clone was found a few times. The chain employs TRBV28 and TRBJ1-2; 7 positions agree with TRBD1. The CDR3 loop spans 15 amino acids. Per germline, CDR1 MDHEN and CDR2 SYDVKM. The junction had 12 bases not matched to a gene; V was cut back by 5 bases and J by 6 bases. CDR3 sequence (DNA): TGTGCCAGCAGTCCACCTCGACAGGGATTTCATGGCTACACCTTC. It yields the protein CASSPPRQGFHGYTF.

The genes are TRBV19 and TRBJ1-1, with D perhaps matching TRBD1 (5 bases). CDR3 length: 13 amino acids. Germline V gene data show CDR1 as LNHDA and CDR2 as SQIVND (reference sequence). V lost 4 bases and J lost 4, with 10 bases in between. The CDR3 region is CASSTQGGTEAFF. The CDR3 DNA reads TGTGCCAGTAGTACTCAGGGCGGCACTGAAGCTTTCTTT.

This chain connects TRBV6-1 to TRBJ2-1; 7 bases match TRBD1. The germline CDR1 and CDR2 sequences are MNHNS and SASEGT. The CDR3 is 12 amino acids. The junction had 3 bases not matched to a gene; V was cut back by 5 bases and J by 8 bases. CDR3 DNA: TGTGCCAGCAGTAAACAGGGGTATGAGCAGTTCTTC. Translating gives CASSKQGYEQFF.

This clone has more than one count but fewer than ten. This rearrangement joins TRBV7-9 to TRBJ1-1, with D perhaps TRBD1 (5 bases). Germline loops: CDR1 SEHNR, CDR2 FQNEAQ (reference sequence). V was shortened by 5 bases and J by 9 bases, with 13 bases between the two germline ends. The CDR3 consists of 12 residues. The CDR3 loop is CASSTQGGKAFF. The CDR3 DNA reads TGTGCCAGCAGCACTCAGGGTGGGAAAGCTTTCTTT.